The rows below give T cell receptor beta chains drawn from one sample of a study of human T cells and chemical hapten exposure. TCRdb independently ran MiXCR on the RACE reads; one entry per CDR3 protein. This table holds around 360,000 distinct CDR3 sequences, nearly 6.5% found once. The sequencing here drew on whole blood, taken in connection with sensitization to the hapten diphenylcyclopropenone (DPC). The source is a woman aged 18-30 years with alopecia areata. Some clones in this sample may be carry-over from other donors' samples. The CDR3 runs from the conserved cysteine through the conserved F or W. A D gene is named only where the DNA matches it firmly. Clone size, where shown, is once, few, many, or a class for clones that have expanded.

TRBV5-1	TRBJ2-3	.	.	CASSYEGDPDDTQYF	TGCGCCAGCAGCTATGAGGGAGACCCCGACGATACGCAGTATTTT
TRBV20-1	TRBJ2-3	few	.	CSAGLGPDTQYF	TGCAGTGCGGGCCTGGGTCCAGATACGCAGTATTTT
TRBV11-2	TRBJ1-1	many	.	CASSLHENTEAFF	TGTGCCAGCAGCTTACACGAGAACACTGAAGCTTTCTTT
TRBV6-5	TRBJ2-5	many	.	CASSRGLNQETQYF	TGTGCCAGCAGTCGCGGGCTCAACCAAGAGACCCAGTACTTC
TRBV4-3	TRBJ2-3	.	.	CASSQDGGPTDTQYF	TGCGCCAGCAGCCAGGACGGGGGCCCTACAGATACGCAGTATTTT
TRBV20-1	TRBJ1-5	few	TRBD1	CSALLDRDSNQPQHF	TGCAGTGCCTTATTAGACAGGGACAGCAATCAGCCCCAGCATTTT
TRBV7-2	TRBJ1-1	few	.	CATKGPTYTEAFF	TGTGCCACCAAGGGCCCAACTTACACTGAAGCTTTCTTT
TRBV3-1	TRBJ2-4	many	.	CASSQNGAKNIQYF	TGTGCCAGCAGCCAGAACGGGGCCAAAAACATTCAGTACTTC
TRBV6-5	TRBJ1-1	many	.	CASSQLPGQGDTEAFF	TGTGCCAGCAGTCAGTTACCGGGCCAAGGAGACACTGAAGCTTTCTTT
TRBV4-1	TRBJ2-2	few	.	CASSPGRPTNTGELFF	TGCGCCAGCAGCCCGGGACGCCCGACGAACACCGGGGAGCTGTTTTTT
TRBV5-4	TRBJ2-7	.	.	CASRPKDRFEQYF	TGTGCCAGCAGACCTAAGGACCGCTTCGAGCAGTACTTC
TRBV7-9	TRBJ2-5	many	.	CASTSSVVETQYF	TGTGCCAGCACCTCAAGTGTAGTAGAGACCCAGTACTTC
TRBV5-1	TRBJ1-4	many	TRBD1	CASSSSWDRGEKLFF	TGCGCCAGCAGCTCCTCTTGGGACAGAGGCGAAAAACTGTTTTTT
TRBV28	TRBJ1-2	many	TRBD1	CASTPGQGTEGYTF	TGTGCCAGCACTCCGGGACAGGGCACGGAGGGCTACACCTTC
TRBV12-3/TRBV12-4	TRBJ2-3	few	TRBD2	CASRPTSGALPDTQYF	TGTGCCAGCAGACCCACTAGCGGGGCTCTACCAGATACGCAGTATTTT
TRBV28	TRBJ1-3	few	.	CASSYPGKGSGNTIYF	TGTGCCAGCAGTTATCCGGGGAAAGGCTCTGGAAACACCATATATTTT
TRBV20-1	TRBJ2-7	.	.	CSAHRDSDTPRGIYEQYF	TGCAGTGCTCATCGGGACTCCGACACTCCTCGGGGGATCTACGAGCAGTACTTC
TRBV5-1	TRBJ2-7	.	.	CASSFAQGGYEQYF	TGCGCCAGCAGCTTTGCCCAGGGTGGTTACGAGCAGTACTTC
TRBV5-1	TRBJ2-3	.	.	CASSLGRDFWGTDTQYF	TGCGCCAGCAGCTTGGGAAGGGATTTTTGGGGCACAGATACGCAGTATTTT
TRBV3-1	TRBJ2-7	.	TRBD1	CASSLTGTGEQYF	TGTGCCAGCAGCCTTACCGGGACAGGCGAGCAGTACTTC
TRBV28	TRBJ1-1	many	.	CASRGPGGTEAFF	TGTGCCAGCAGAGGTCCGGGGGGCACTGAAGCTTTCTTT
TRBV5-1	TRBJ2-7	few	TRBD1	CASSLGGTDSYEQYF	TGCGCCAGCAGCTTGGGGGGGACAGATTCCTACGAGCAGTACTTC
TRBV12-3/TRBV12-4	TRBJ1-2	many	TRBD1	CASSIGQGGTF	TGTGCCAGCAGTATAGGACAGGGTGGCACCTTC
TRBV7-9	TRBJ1-2	many	TRBD1	CASSLDRGPVGYTF	TGTGCCAGCAGCTTAGACAGGGGGCCAGTTGGCTACACCTTC
TRBV7-2	TRBJ1-3	many	.	CASSRKTAYSGNTIYF	TGTGCCAGCAGCCGTAAGACGGCTTACTCTGGAAACACCATATATTTT
TRBV4-3	TRBJ2-2	.	TRBD2	CASSQVLAGGGGELFF	TGCGCCAGCAGCCAAGTACTAGCGGGGGGTGGTGGGGAGCTGTTTTTT
TRBV13	TRBJ1-1	many	.	CASSLEVGGTEAFF	TGTGCCAGCAGCTTAGAAGTGGGTGGCACTGAAGCTTTCTTT
TRBV5-1	TRBJ1-2	many	.	CASSLTGRSYGYTF	TGCGCCAGCAGCTTGACAGGGCGGTCTTATGGCTACACCTTC
TRBV7-9	TRBJ2-7	many	.	CASSLGTGFGEQYF	TGTGCCAGCAGCTTAGGAACAGGGTTTGGTGAGCAGTACTTC
TRBV12-3/TRBV12-4	TRBJ1-5	many	TRBD1	CASSTRDRGYSNQPQHF	TGTGCCAGCAGTACGAGGGACAGGGGATATAGCAATCAGCCCCAGCATTTT
TRBV7-9	TRBJ2-7	.	.	CASSYPGLPTSYEQYF	TGTGCCAGCAGTTACCCGGGACTCCCTACATCCTACGAGCAGTACTTC
TRBV20-1	TRBJ1-2	.	TRBD1	CSAHFDGTGGYGYTF	TGCAGTGCTCACTTCGATGGGACAGGAGGCTATGGCTACACCTTC
TRBV6-1	TRBJ1-4	.	.	CASSPISGATNEKLFF	TGTGCCAGCAGCCCCATATCCGGCGCAACTAATGAAAAACTGTTTTTT
TRBV7-9	TRBJ1-5	many	TRBD1	CASSLGRDRGLDQPQHF	TGTGCCAGCAGCTTAGGCCGGGACAGGGGGCTCGATCAGCCCCAGCATTTT
TRBV4-3	TRBJ1-3	few	.	CASSQELYGFSGNTIYF	TGCGCCAGCAGCCAAGAGTTGTACGGGTTCTCTGGAAACACCATATATTTT
TRBV6-5	TRBJ2-3	many	.	CASRRRDGTDTQYF	TGTGCCAGCAGGCGCCGGGACGGCACAGATACGCAGTATTTT
TRBV12-3/TRBV12-4	TRBJ2-7	.	TRBD2	CASSLSAGGTYEQYF	TGTGCCAGCAGTCTCTCGGCGGGGGGCACCTACGAGCAGTACTTC
TRBV7-2	TRBJ2-3	.	.	CASSLAHSQYF	TGTGCCAGCAGCTTAGCCCACTCGCAGTATTTT
TRBV20-1	TRBJ2-3	few	.	CSALPRGLHSTDTQYF	TGCAGTGCTTTACCCAGGGGACTCCATAGCACAGATACGCAGTATTTT
TRBV25-1	TRBJ1-3	many	TRBD1	CASSDKLARRGPGNTIYF	TGTGCCAGCAGTGATAAGCTAGCCCGTAGGGGGCCAGGAAACACCATATATTTT
TRBV2	TRBJ1-3	few	.	CASRLRGAGNTIYF	TGTGCCAGCAGGCTTAGGGGAGCTGGAAACACCATATATTTT
TRBV20-1	TRBJ2-3	few	.	CSARDETGGTDTQYF	TGCAGTGCTAGAGATGAGACCGGGGGCACAGATACGCAGTATTTT
TRBV3-1	TRBJ1-6	.	.	CASSQGAGRSPLHF	TGTGCCAGCAGCCAAGGGGCAGGGCGTTCACCCCTCCACTTT
TRBV14	TRBJ2-5	.	TRBD2	CASSQARPWSGGPNQETQYF	TGTGCCAGCAGCCAAGCCCGACCGTGGAGCGGGGGGCCAAACCAAGAGACCCAGTACTTC
TRBV7-8	TRBJ2-3	.	TRBD2	CASAGGGASTDTQYF	TGTGCCAGCGCGGGCGGGGGGGCGAGCACAGATACGCAGTATTTT
TRBV5-1	TRBJ2-3	few	TRBD2	CASSPQPGLATDTQYF	TGCGCCAGCAGCCCCCAACCGGGACTAGCTACCGATACGCAGTATTTT
TRBV7-9	TRBJ1-1	many	TRBD1	CASSSRDRGPEAFF	TGTGCCAGCAGCTCCCGGGACAGGGGGCCTGAAGCTTTCTTT
TRBV9	TRBJ2-1	few	TRBD1	CASSIRTGGIDEQFF	TGTGCCAGCAGCATCCGGACAGGGGGCATCGATGAGCAGTTCTTC